The rows below give T cell receptor beta chains drawn from one sample of a study of T cell responses to AZD1222 COVID-19 vaccine. Here immunoSEQ multiplex PCR was the method, and the copy in TCRdb shows in-frame clones only, minus some. The profile shows some 120,000 clones, about 88% of them singletons. This specimen consisted of peripheral blood, obtained 28 days after the second AZD1222 dose. These receptors were obtained from an adult who received the AZD1222 COVID-19 vaccine. Both conserved end residues are trimmed from each CDR3.

TRBV12-3/TRBV12-4	TRBJ2-1	ASSYSNEQF
TRBV19	TRBJ1-1	ASSSGGFDTEAF
TRBV10-1	TRBJ2-7	ASSDISTYEQY
TRBV19	TRBJ1-5	ASSYTRASNQPQH
TRBV6-5	TRBJ2-1	ASSYGTAINEQF
TRBV7-9	TRBJ1-1	ASSPWTVDTEAF
TRBV15	TRBJ1-4	ATSVGRKLF
TRBV2	TRBJ1-2	ASRTGQGDSGYT
TRBV7-3	TRBJ2-3	ASSFGGGAADTQY
TRBV18	TRBJ1-1	ASSPIATPNTEAF
TRBV6-1	TRBJ2-5	ASSEVRRDREGEAQY
TRBV6-5	TRBJ1-4	ASSKRTGTNEKLF
TRBV28	TRBJ1-5	ASSTQEPQH
TRBV19	TRBJ1-1	ASSTNLNTEAF
TRBV10-3	TRBJ1-2	AISVESYGYT
TRBV7-9	TRBJ2-4	ASSRRGAIIQY
TRBV28	TRBJ1-5	ASILAGLYSNQPQH
TRBV5-4	TRBJ1-2	ASSSTAFNGYT
TRBV5-1	TRBJ2-1	ASSLEGGSYNEQF
TRBV27	TRBJ1-6	ASSFYQGNSPLH
TRBV28	TRBJ1-4	ASDGMTGGREKLF
TRBV5-5	TRBJ1-3	ASSLVPGAYSGNTIY
TRBV6-2/TRBV6-3	TRBJ1-6	ASSDTGISNSPLH
TRBV7-3	TRBJ1-1	ASSSGGNTEAF
TRBV7-2	TRBJ1-5	ASSGAQPQPQH
TRBV7-9	TRBJ2-7	ASSLYGTDEQY
TRBV18	TRBJ2-7	ASSPGQGIYEQY
TRBV6-5	TRBJ1-2	ASSYLTGGYT
TRBV2	TRBJ1-1	ASGGSGTGVMNTEAF
TRBV18	TRBJ1-4	ASSSTGGGEKLF
TRBV11-2	TRBJ2-1	ASNLGAYGIYNEQF
TRBV2	TRBJ1-2	ASSGDQGGGYT
TRBV6-2/TRBV6-3	TRBJ1-5	ASSHRNQPQH
TRBV7-8	TRBJ1-1	ASSQGDSAF
TRBV9	TRBJ2-3	ASSVVVDGTDTQY
TRBV4-1	TRBJ1-2	ASSQVGFRGYT
TRBV15	TRBJ1-2	ATSRDTAANYGYT
TRBV21-1	TRBJ1-5	ASSKRGQQGDGHSNQPQH
TRBV18	TRBJ2-5	ASSPPAPGEETQY
TRBV6-5	TRBJ1-5	ASRVTRHQPQH
TRBV9	TRBJ1-4	ASSNALTNEKLF